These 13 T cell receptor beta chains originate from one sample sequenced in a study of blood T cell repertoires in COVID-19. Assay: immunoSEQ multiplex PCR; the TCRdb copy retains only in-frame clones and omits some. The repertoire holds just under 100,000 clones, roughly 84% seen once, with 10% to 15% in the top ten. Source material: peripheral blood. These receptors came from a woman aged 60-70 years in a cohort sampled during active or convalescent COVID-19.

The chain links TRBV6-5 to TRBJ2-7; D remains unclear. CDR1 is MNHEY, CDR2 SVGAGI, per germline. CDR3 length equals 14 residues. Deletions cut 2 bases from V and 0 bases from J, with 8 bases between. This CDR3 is CASSYARSSYEQYF. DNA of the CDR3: TGTGCCAGCAGTTACGCGCGGAGCTCCTACGAGCAGTACTTC.

The CDR3 DNA is TGTGCCAGCAGTGAAACCCCGGGACTAGCGGGGGGAGAGACCCAGTACTTC. The encoded protein is CASSETPGLAGGETQYF. The genes are TRBV2 and TRBJ2-5; TRBD2 agrees at 15 bases. Germline V gene data show CDR1 as SNHLY and CDR2 as FYNNEI. The CDR3 spans 17 residues. The junction had 5 bases not matched to a gene; V was cut back by 2 bases and J by 4 bases.

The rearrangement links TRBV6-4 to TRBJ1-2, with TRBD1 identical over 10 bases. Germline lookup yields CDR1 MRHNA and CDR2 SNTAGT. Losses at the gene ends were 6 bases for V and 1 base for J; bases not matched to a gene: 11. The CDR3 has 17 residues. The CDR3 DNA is TGTGCCAGCAGACCACTCGGGACAGGGGTCTTTAACTATGGCTACACCTTC. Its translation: CASRPLGTGVFNYGYTF.

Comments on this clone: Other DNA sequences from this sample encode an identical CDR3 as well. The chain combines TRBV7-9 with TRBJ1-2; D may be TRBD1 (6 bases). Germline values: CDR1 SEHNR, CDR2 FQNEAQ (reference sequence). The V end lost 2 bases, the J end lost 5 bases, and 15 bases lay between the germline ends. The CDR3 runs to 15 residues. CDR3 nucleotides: TGTGCCAGCAGCTTACAGCAGGGGACCCCTTATGGCTACACCTTC. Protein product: CASSLQQGTPYGYTF. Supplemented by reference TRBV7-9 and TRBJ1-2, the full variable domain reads DTGVSQNPRHKITKRGQNVTFRCDPISEHNRLYWYRQTLGQGPEFLTYFQNEAQLEKSRLLSDRFSAERPKGSFSTLEIQRTEQGDSAMYLCASSLQQGTPYGYTFGSGTRLTVV.

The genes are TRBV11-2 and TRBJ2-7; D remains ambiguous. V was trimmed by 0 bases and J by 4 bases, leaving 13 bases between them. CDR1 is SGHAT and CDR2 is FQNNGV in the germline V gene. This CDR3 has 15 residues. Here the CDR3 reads CASSLDWAGLYEQYF. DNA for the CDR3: TGTGCCAGCAGCTTAGATTGGGCAGGTTTATACGAGCAGTACTTC.

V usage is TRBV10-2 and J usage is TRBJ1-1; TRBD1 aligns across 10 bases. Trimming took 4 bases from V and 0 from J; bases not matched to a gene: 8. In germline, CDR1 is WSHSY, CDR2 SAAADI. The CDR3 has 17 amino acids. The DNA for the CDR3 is TGCGCCAGCAGTGGAGGGACAGGGGCGAATTTGAACACTGAAGCTTTCTTT. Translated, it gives CASSGGTGANLNTEAFF.

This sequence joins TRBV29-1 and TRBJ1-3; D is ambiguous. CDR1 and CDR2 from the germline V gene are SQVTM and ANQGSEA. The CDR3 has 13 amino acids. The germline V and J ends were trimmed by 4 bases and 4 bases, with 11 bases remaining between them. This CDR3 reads CSVVRLEGNTIYF. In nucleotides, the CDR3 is TGCAGCGTTGTGCGCCTTGAGGGAAACACCATATATTTT.

The CDR3 DNA sequence: TGTGCCAGCAGCCTCCCGCCCGGGGAGACCCAGTACTTC. Protein: CASSLPPGETQYF. J is TRBJ2-5 and V is TRBV7-9, with unresolved D. The germline gives CDR1 SEHNR, CDR2 FQNEAQ (reference sequence). The CDR3 is made up of 13 amino acids. V was cut by 5 bases and J by 5 bases, with 12 bases left in between.

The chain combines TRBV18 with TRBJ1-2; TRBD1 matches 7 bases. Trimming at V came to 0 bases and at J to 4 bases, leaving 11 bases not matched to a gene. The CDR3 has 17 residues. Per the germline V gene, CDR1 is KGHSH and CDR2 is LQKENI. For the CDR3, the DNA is TGTGCCAGCTCACCACCCTCCCTGGACAGGTGGCTCTATGGCTACACCTTC. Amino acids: CASSPPSLDRWLYGYTF.

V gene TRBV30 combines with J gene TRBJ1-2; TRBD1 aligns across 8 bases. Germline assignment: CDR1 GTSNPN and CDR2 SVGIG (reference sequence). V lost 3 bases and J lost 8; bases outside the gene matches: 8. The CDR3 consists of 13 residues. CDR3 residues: CAWRFGQGRGYTF. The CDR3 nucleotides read TGTGCCTGGAGATTTGGACAGGGACGGGGCTACACCTTC.

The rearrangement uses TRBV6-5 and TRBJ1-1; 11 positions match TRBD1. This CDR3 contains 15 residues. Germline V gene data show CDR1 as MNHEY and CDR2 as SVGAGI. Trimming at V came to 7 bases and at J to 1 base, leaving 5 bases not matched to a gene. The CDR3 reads CASNAGTGGNTEAFF. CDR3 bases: TGTGCCAGCAACGCAGGGACAGGGGGGAACACTGAAGCTTTCTTT.

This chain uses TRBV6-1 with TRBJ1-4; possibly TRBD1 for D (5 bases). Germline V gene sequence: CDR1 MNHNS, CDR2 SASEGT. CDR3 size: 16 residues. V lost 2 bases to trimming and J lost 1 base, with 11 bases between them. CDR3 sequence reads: CASSERGFETNEKLFF. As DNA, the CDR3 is TGTGCCAGCAGTGAACGGGGGTTCGAAACTAATGAAAAACTGTTTTTT.

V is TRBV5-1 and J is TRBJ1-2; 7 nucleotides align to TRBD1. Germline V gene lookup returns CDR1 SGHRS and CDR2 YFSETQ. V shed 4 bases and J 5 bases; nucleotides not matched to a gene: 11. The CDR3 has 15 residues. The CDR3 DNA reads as TGCGCCAGCAGCCCCGGGACAGCCCAAGGATATGGCTACACCTTC. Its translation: CASSPGTAQGYGYTF.